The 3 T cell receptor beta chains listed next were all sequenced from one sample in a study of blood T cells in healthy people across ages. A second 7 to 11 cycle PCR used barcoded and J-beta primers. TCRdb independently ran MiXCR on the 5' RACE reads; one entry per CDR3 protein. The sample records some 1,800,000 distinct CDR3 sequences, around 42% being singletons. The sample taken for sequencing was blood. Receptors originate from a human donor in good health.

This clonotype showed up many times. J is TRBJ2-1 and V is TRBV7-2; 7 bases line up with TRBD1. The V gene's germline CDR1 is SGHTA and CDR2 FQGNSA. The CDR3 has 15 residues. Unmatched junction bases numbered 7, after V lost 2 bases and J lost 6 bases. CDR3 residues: CASSLIRAGGNEQFF. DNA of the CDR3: TGTGCCAGCAGCTTAATAAGGGCAGGGGGCAATGAGCAGTTCTTC. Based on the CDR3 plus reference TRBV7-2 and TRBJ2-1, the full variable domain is GAGVSQSPSNKVTEKGKDVELRCDPISGHTALYWYRQSLGQGLEFLIYFQGNSAPDKSGLPSDRFSAERTGGSVSTLTIQRTQQEDSAVYLCASSLIRAGGNEQFFGPGTRLTVL.

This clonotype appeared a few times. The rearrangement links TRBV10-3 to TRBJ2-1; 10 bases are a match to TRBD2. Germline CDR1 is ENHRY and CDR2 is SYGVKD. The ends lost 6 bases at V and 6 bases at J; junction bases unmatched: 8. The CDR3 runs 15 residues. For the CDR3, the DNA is TGTGCCATCAGCGAGCGGCCTAGCGGGGGCAATGAGCAGTTCTTC. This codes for CAISERPSGGNEQFF.

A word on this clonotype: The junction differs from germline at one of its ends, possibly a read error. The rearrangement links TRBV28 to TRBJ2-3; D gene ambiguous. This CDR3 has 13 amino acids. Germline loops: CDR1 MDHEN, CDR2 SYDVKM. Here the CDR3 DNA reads TGTGCCAGCACCGTCCGGAGCAGAGATACGCAGTATTTT. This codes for CASTVRSRDTQYF. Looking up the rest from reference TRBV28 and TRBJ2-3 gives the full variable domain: DVKVTQSSRYLVKRTGEKVFLECVQDMDHENMFWYRQDPGLGLRLIYFSYDVKMKEKGDIPEGYSVSREKKERFSLILESASTNQTSMYLCASTVRSRDTQYFGPGTRLTVL.